This TCR beta chain derives from a study of T cell clones after liver transplantation. Study-level information: A pre-transplant mixed lymphocyte reaction with TCRbeta sequencing defined graft-donor-reactive clones followed in post-transplant blood.

Assay used: immunoSEQ multiplex PCR; TCRdb lists only in-frame clones, some missing. The sample has about 15,000 clones; approximately 86% are singletons. CDR1 is SGHVS and CDR2 is FNYEAQ in the germline V gene. The CDR3 is 16 residues long. V lost 5 bases, J lost 0 bases, and 8 bases stayed unmatched. Concerning this clone itself: Its specificity is unknown.

Study-wide points: Conclusions were preliminary, with small, heterogeneous patient groups.

The sequence was collected from a human patient who received a liver transplant. Some of these T cells may belong to the graft donor. The gene calls are TRBV7-6 and TRBJ2-7, with 9 nucleotides matching TRBD1. Sequenced here: CD8+ T cells from blood, sampled 47 months after liver transplant. In nucleotides, the CDR3 is TGTGCCAGCAGCGAGGGACAGGGTCTGAGCTCCTACGAGCAGTACTTC. Protein sequence: CASSEGQGLSSYEQYF.